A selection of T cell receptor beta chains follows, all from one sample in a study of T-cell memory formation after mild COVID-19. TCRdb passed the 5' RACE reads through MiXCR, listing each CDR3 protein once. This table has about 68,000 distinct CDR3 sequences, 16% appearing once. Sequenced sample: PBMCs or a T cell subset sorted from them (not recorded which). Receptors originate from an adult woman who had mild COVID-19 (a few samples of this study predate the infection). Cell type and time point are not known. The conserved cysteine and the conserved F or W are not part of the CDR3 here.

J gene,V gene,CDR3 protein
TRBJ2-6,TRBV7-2,ASSLLGGSGANVLT
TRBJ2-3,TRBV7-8,ASSLWGQNTDTQY
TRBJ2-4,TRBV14,ASSQDEARVVSAKNIQY
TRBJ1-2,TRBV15,ATSDMWGSYGYT
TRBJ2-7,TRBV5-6,ASSPQRGVLPPYEQY
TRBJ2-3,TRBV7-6,ASSLAPLAGLTDTQY
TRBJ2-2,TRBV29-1,SVESGTGGPGELF
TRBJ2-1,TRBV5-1,ASSLPGLDVHNEQF
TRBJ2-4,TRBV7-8,ASSYPDSLAKNIQY
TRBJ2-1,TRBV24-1,ATSDGRLAGAYNEQF
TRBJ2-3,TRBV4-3,ASSQEVGLTDTQY
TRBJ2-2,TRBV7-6,ASSLAWGELF
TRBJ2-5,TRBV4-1,ASSHTRQEMRETQY
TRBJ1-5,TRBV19,ASSPGQNYNQPQH
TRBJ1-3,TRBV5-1,ASSHGRISGNTIY
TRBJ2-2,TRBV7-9,ASSTDREGATGELF
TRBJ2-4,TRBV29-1,SVELQGLIQY
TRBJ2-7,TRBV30,AWSAGVGSYEQY
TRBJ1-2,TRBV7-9,ASSLGQRNYGYT
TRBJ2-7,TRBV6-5,ASSYSGGGSSYEQY
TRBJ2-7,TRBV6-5,ASSHGSGRSYEQY
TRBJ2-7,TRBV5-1,ASSLVGVGGYEQY
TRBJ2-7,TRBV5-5,ASSSFLRQTKDYNEQY
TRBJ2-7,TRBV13,ASSLGTGGSEQY
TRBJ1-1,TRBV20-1,SASNRQSPEAF
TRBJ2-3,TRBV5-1,ASSIRDPGLPHEMTQY
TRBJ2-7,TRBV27,ASSTGLPYEQY
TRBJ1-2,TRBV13,ASSAGQGVYGYT
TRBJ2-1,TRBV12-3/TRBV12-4,ASSLGTPGNEQF
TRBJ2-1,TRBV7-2,ASSLGRLQFAGQSSYNEQF